This T cell receptor (beta chain) originates from a study of T cell changes during pregnancy in multiple sclerosis. Repertoires were generated with immunoSEQ multiplex PCR, while TCRdb's copy carries only in-frame clones and drops some. The repertoire holds 50,000 to 70,000 clones, with around nine tenths as singletons. This clone came up a few times. The TCR comes from a female donor with multiple sclerosis, enrolled in a pregnancy study. This specimen was peripheral blood, taken in the second trimester of pregnancy.

DNA of the CDR3: TGTGCCAGCAGCTCGGGACTAGCGGGAGGGTACGAGCAGTACTTC. This encodes CASSSGLAGGYEQYF. The V call is TRBV7-9, the J call TRBJ2-7; 16 positions agree with TRBD2. The CDR3 is 15 residues long. Germline-derived CDR1 and CDR2 are SEHNR and FQNEAQ (reference sequence). J lost 4 bases, V lost 4 bases, and 1 base had no gene match.